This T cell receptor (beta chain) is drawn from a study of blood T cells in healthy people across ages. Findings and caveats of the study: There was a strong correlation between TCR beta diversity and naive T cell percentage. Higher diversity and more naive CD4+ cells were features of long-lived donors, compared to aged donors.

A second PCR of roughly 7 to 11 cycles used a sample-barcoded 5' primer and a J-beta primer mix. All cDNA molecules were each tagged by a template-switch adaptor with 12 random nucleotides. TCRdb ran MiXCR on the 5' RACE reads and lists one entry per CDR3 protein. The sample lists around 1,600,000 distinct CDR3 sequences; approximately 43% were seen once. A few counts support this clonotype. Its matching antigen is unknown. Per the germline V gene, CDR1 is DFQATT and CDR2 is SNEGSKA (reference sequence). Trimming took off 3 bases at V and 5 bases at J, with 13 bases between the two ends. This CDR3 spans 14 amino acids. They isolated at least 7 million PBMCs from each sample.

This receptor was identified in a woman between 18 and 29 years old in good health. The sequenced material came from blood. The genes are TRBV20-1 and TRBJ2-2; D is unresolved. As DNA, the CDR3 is TGCAGTGCTAGTAAACAGATAAGGACCGGGGAGCTGTTTTTT. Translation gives CSASKQIRTGELFF.